Listed below are T cell receptor beta chains from one sample, sequenced in a study of T cells in Graves' hyperthyroidism and ophthalmopathy. TCRdb analysed the multiplex PCR reads with MiXCR anew, one entry per CDR3 protein. The table includes about 700,000 distinct CDR3 sequences, 40% to 55% detected once. Sequencing input: peripheral blood or thyroid tissue (not recorded which). All receptors come from an adult man with Graves' disease, either hyperthyroidism or ophthalmopathy (not recorded which). The CDR3 runs from the conserved cysteine through the conserved F or W. The order of the fields is D gene, V gene, clone size, J gene, CDR3 DNA, CDR3 protein. The D gene is left open where the match is weak. Some rows mark clone size as missing; the rest say once, few, many or name a class of expanded clone.

-	TRBV7-2	-	TRBJ1-5	TGTGCCAGCAGCTTACCCTACGAGGCAGGGGATCAGCCCCAGCATTTT	CASSLPYEAGDQPQHF
-	TRBV9	few	TRBJ2-5	TGTGCCAGCAGCCCCTGGGACTTGGTGGAAGAGACCCAGTACTTC	CASSPWDLVEETQYF
TRBD2	TRBV11-3	few	TRBJ2-7	TGTGCCAGCAGCCGGTCGGGACTACCCTCCTACGAGCAGTACTTC	CASSRSGLPSYEQYF
TRBD1	TRBV25-1	-	TRBJ1-2	TGTGCTAGAGTTGACAGGGAGTATGGCTACACCTTC	CARVDREYGYTF
TRBD2	TRBV29-1	-	TRBJ2-2	TGCAGCGTCCATCGGGCGGGAGGGCGCACCGGGGAGCTGTTTTTT	CSVHRAGGRTGELFF
-	TRBV9	few	TRBJ2-2	TGTGCCAGCAGCGTAGGGTCAGGGAGGAACACCGGGGAGCTGTTTTTT	CASSVGSGRNTGELFF
-	TRBV10-2	few	TRBJ2-7	TGCGCCAGCAGTGACCCCAGGAAAAGCTCCTACGAGCAGTACTTC	CASSDPRKSSYEQYF
-	TRBV2	once	TRBJ1-4	TGTGCCAGCAGTGAACCCAACAGGGCGGATGAGGATGAAAAACTGTTTTTT	CASSEPNRADEDEKLFF
-	TRBV7-9	-	TRBJ2-7	TGTGCCAGCAGTTTAGGGGGAACCAACTACGAGCAGTACTTC	CASSLGGTNYEQYF
TRBD1	TRBV19	-	TRBJ1-2	TGTGCCTGGACCCGGACAGGGGGCTTTGGCTACACCTTC	CAWTRTGGFGYTF
-	TRBV6-5	-	TRBJ1-5	TGTGCCAGCAGTTCTAGCGGGCCCCAGCATTTT	CASSSSGPQHF
-	TRBV7-2	-	TRBJ1-2	TGTGCCAGCAGCGCTGCGGAGAGTGCCCTAGGAAACTATGGCTACACCTTC	CASSAAESALGNYGYTF
TRBD1	TRBV6-9	-	TRBJ2-7	TGTGCCAGCAGTTATGAATCCTTTACAGGGGGCAAGCCCTACGAGCAGTACTTC	CASSYESFTGGKPYEQYF
-	TRBV7-9	-	TRBJ2-7	TGTGCCAGCAGCGCCGCGGACGGGAGCTCCTACGAGCAGTACTTC	CASSAADGSSYEQYF
TRBD2	TRBV10-3	-	TRBJ2-5	TGTGCCTCCCAGCGGGAGTTACAAGAGACCCAGTACTTC	CASQRELQETQYF
-	TRBV5-1	-	TRBJ2-7	TGCGCCAGCAGCTTGGCCTCCGGAATCAACTCCTACGAGCAGTACTTC	CASSLASGINSYEQYF
-	TRBV10-1	many	TRBJ2-7	TGCGCCAGCAGTGCCCAGCGGAGACCCTACGAGCAGTACTTC	CASSAQRRPYEQYF